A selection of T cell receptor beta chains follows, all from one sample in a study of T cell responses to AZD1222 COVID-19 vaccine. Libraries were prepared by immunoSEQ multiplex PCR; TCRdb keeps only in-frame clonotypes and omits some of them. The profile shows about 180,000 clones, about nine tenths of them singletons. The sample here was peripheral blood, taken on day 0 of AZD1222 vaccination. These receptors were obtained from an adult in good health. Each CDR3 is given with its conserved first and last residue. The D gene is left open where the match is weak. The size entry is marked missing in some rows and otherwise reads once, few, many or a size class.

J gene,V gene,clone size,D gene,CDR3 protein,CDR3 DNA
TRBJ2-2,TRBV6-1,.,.,CASSEIRDVELFF,TGTGCCAGCAGTGAAATCAGGGACGTAGAGCTGTTTTTT
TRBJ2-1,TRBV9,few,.,CASSVGVRVNEQFF,TGTGCCAGCAGCGTAGGAGTCCGAGTCAATGAGCAGTTCTTC
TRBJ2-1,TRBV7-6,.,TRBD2,CASSKGLAGATSYNEQFF,TGTGCCAGCAGCAAGGGACTAGCGGGGGCTACCTCGTACAATGAGCAGTTCTTC
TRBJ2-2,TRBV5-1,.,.,CASSLAVGTGELFF,TGCGCCAGCAGCTTGGCCGTCGGCACCGGGGAGCTGTTTTTT
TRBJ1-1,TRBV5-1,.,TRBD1,CASSPMGQGITEAFF,TGCGCCAGCAGCCCTATGGGACAGGGTATCACTGAAGCTTTCTTT
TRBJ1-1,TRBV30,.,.,CAWSQGQNTEAFF,TGTGCCTGGAGTCAGGGACAGAACACTGAAGCTTTCTTT
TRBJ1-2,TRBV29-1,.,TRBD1,CSVARTGGNYGYTF,TGCAGCGTGGCTCGGACAGGGGGGAACTATGGCTACACCTTC
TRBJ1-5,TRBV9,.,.,CASSVGGFYNQPQHF,TGTGCCAGCAGCGTAGGAGGCTTTTACAATCAGCCCCAGCATTTT
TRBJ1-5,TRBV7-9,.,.,CASSLQFQPQHF,TGTGCCAGCAGCCTCCAGTTTCAGCCCCAGCATTTT
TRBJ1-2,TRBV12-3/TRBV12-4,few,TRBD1,CASSGGDSGYTF,TGTGCCAGCAGCGGGGGGGACAGTGGCTACACCTTC
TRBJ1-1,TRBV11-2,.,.,CASSLPNGGVETEAFF,TGTGCCAGCAGCTTACCCAACGGGGGGGTTGAGACTGAAGCTTTCTTT
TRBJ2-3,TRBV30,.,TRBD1,CAWSGGQGTTDTQYF,TGTGCCTGGAGCGGGGGACAGGGGACCACAGATACGCAGTATTTT
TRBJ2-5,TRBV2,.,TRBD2,CASSATSGEVRQYF,TGTGCCAGCAGTGCGACTAGCGGGGAGGTCAGACAGTACTTC
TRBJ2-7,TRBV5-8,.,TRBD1,CASSSQDRGVHEQYF,TGTGCCAGCAGCTCGCAGGACAGGGGAGTCCACGAGCAGTACTTC
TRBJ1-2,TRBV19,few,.,CASSSGIQGRRGGYTF,TGTGCCAGTAGTAGCGGGATACAGGGTCGACGAGGCGGCTACACCTTC
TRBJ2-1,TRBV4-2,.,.,CASSQEGDNEQFF,TGTGCCAGCAGCCAAGAAGGGGACAATGAGCAGTTCTTC
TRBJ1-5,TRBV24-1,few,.,CATSDPSSGQPQHF,TGTGCCACCAGTGATCCCAGCTCGGGGCAGCCCCAGCATTTT
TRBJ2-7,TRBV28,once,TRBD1,CASSSIGQGRSYEQYF,TGTGCCAGCAGTTCAATCGGACAGGGTAGGTCCTACGAGCAGTACTTC
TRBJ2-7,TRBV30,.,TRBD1,CAWSRMGTGPEQYF,TGTGCCTGGAGTCGAATGGGGACAGGGCCCGAGCAGTACTTC
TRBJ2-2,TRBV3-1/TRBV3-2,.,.,CASSQSVRTTGELFF,TGTGCCAGCAGCCAAAGCGTACGAACCACCGGGGAGCTGTTTTTT
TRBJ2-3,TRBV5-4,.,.,CASSLAHITDTQYF,TGTGCCAGCTCACTAGCCCACATCACAGATACGCAGTATTTT
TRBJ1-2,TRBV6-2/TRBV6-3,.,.,CASSYPAAGYTF,TGTGCCAGCAGTTACCCCGCGGCGGGCTACACCTTC
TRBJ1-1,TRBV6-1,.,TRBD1,CASSDPQGSRAEAFF,TGTGCCAGCAGTGACCCACAGGGGTCGAGGGCTGAAGCTTTCTTT
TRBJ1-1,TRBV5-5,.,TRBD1,CASSFQQGAYYRNTEAFF,TGTGCCAGCAGTTTTCAACAGGGGGCGTACTATAGGAACACTGAAGCTTTCTTT
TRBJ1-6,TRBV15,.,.,CATSRDSRTVNSPLHF,TGTGCCACCAGCAGAGATTCGAGGACAGTGAATTCACCCCTCCACTTT
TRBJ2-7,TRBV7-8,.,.,CASSPQGYSYEQYF,TGTGCCAGCAGCCCCCAGGGGTACTCCTACGAGCAGTACTTC
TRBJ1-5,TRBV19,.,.,CASSIPRRSNQPQHF,TGTGCCAGTAGTATCCCCAGGAGATCCAATCAGCCCCAGCATTTT
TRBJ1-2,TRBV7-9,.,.,CASSLGLGGNYGYTF,TGTGCCAGCAGCTTAGGCCTCGGAGGGAACTATGGCTACACCTTC
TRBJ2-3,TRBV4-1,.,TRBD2,CASSQVGRGTDTQYF,TGCGCCAGCAGCCAGGTTGGGAGGGGAACGGATACGCAGTATTTT
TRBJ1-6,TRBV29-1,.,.,CSDRINSPLHF,TGCAGCGACCGAATCAATTCACCCCTCCACTTT
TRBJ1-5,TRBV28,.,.,CAIRSQGSQPQHF,TGTGCCATCAGATCCCAGGGGTCTCAGCCCCAGCATTTT
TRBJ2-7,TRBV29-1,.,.,CSVSSDEGPLFF,TGCAGCGTTTCGTCGGATGAGGGGCCCCTTTTCTTC
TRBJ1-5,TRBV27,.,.,CASSPIEGMYSNQPQHF,TGTGCCAGCAGTCCCATAGAGGGAATGTATAGCAATCAGCCCCAGCATTTT
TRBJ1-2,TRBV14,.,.,CASSLQGYGYTF,TGTGCCAGCAGCCTGCAGGGCTATGGCTACACCTTC
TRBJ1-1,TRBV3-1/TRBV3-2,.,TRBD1,CASSQTGAFGTEAFF,TGTGCCAGCAGTCAGACAGGGGCATTCGGCACTGAAGCTTTCTTT
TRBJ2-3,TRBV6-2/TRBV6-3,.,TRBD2,CASSYASGGAGDTQYF,TGTGCCAGCAGTTACGCTAGCGGGGGGGCTGGAGATACGCAGTATTTT
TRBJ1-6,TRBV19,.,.,CASSSIGGSGESPLHF,TGTGCCAGTAGCAGTATCGGGGGCTCAGGGGAATCACCCCTCCACTTT
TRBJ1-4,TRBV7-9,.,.,CASSLGTGEREKLFF,TGTGCCAGCAGCTTAGGCACGGGGGAGCGGGAAAAACTGTTTTTT
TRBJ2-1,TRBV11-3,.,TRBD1,CASSLDPTGALRDEQFF,TGTGCCAGCAGCTTAGATCCGACAGGGGCCCTTCGGGATGAGCAGTTCTTC
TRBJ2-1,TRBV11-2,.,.,CASSLGRDNEQFF,TGTGCCAGCAGCTTAGGACGCGACAATGAGCAGTTCTTC
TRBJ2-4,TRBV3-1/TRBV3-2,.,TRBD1,CASSQVYRGRDKNIQYF,TGTGCCAGCAGCCAAGTATACAGGGGGCGCGACAAAAACATTCAGTACTTC
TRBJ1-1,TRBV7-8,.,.,CASSFPPGQGLASMNTEAFF,TGTGCCAGCAGCTTCCCCCCAGGTCAGGGCCTAGCGAGCATGAACACTGAAGCTTTCTTT
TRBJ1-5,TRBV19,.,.,CASRGGGLQPQHF,TGTGCCAGTCGGGGTGGGGGTCTCCAGCCCCAGCATTTT